This note documents a single T cell receptor beta chain sequence. The antigen it recognizes is unknown. No much larger clonotype is one base removed from it; base qualities were not supplied. The source of the sample is a study of T-cell reconstitution after alpha-beta-depleted transplantation in children (dated by TCRdb to about 2016). As for the study more broadly: Using TCR repertoire profiling, the study followed T-cell immune reconstitution in a quantitative way in children after TCRalphabeta/CD19-depleted allogeneic hematopoietic cell transplantation.

Library preparation employed PCR. TCRdb shows the sequencer as Illumina HiSeq 2500. Molecular barcoding was employed in the preparation of TCR libraries, with unique molecular identifiers being used to normalize TCRbeta repertoire quantification. In-frame beta chains were kept once TCRdb had trimmed the public reads at Q25 with fastp and called clones with MiXCR. Here each entry gathers all rows of one CDR3 protein and keeps the most common genes and DNA. The table for this sample lists more than 550,000 distinct CDR3 sequences; 8% to 11% of them were counted only once. The ten biggest clones cover less than 4.5% of the sample. Taken from cysteine to phenylalanine, the CDR3 has 16 residues. Only CDR3 DNA remains: 48 bases, in frame from the first base. Relative to germline, V is missing 5 bases and J is missing 4 bases, with 10 bases of the junction outside any gene match. According to the germline V gene (reference sequence), CDR1 reads PRHDT and CDR2 reads FYEKMQ.

The sequence joins TRBV13 to TRBJ1-4, with 7 bases matching TRBD1. The source of this sequence is a human donor who donated a stem cell graft to a child with acute myeloid leukemia. The source material was PBMCs from the stem cell graft donor, sampled from the stem cell graft. The CDR3 protein sequence reads: CASSTGRGQSNEKLFF. The DNA sequence is TGTGCCAGCAGCACAGGGAGGGGGCAGAGTAATGAAAAACTGTTTTTT.